This paragraph covers one T cell receptor beta chain sequence. The junction does not match germline at one end; this may be a read error. The sample comes from a study of metastatic and nonmetastatic thyroid tumors. Overall study: Where malignant and benign thyroid patients were concerned, repertoires were compared across blood and tumor or nodule tissue.

Each patient went into thyroid surgery without having received any treatment. The CDR3 has 14 residues. Looked up from germline, CDR1 is LGHNA and CDR2 is YSLEER. MiXCR was used by TCRdb to re-call the PCR reads. Here the sample spans some 22,000 clones, 20% to 30% being singletons. Sequenced: tumor tissue. This chain links TRBV4-3 with TRBJ2-2, with D hard to call. This clonotype was sampled from a male donor with papillary thyroid cancer or a benign thyroid nodule (not recorded which). Some clones in this sample may be carry-over from other donors' samples. Written as DNA, the CDR3 is TGCGCCAGCATCCAAGATGGCAAATACGGGGAGCTGTTTTTT. Protein sequence: CASIQDGKYGELFF.